This entry lists 16 T cell receptor beta chains sequenced from one sample in a study of T-cell reconstitution after alpha-beta-depleted transplantation in children. Construction of the TCRbeta library involved unique molecular identifiers. TCRdb re-analysed the PCR reads in MiXCR, keeping a single row per CDR3 protein. Among about 460,000 distinct CDR3 sequences, over 9.5% were seen once, and the ten largest hold around 2.2%. The input for sequencing was PBMCs, taken before TCRalphabeta/CD19-depleted stem cell transplant. Source of these receptors: a child under 10 years old with inherited bone marrow failure, due to receive a stem cell transplant.

This clonotype turned up a few times. The genes are TRBV20-1 and TRBJ2-7; 11 bases agree with TRBD2. The CDR3 is made up of 15 amino acids. After removal of 3 bases from V and 4 bases from J, the junction contained 8 bases not matched to a gene. The germline gives CDR1 DFQATT, CDR2 SNEGSKA (reference sequence). CDR3 residues: CSARILSGRAYEQYF. Here the CDR3 DNA reads TGCAGTGCTAGGATCCTTAGCGGGAGGGCATACGAGCAGTACTTC.

This clonotype was seen many times. The chain recombines TRBV10-3 with TRBJ2-1; weak D call: TRBD1 (5 bases). CDR1 ENHRY and CDR2 SYGVKD come from the germline V gene. The CDR3 runs to 17 residues. Trimming cost V 2 bases and J 0 bases, with 14 bases left between them. CDR3 residues: CAISEPDSIYSYNEQFF. For the CDR3, the DNA is TGTGCCATCAGTGAGCCAGACAGCATATACTCCTACAATGAGCAGTTCTTC.

V gene TRBV30 combines with J gene TRBJ2-2; D is unresolved. This CDR3 contains 15 residues. CDR1 GTSNPN and CDR2 SVGIG come from the germline V gene (reference sequence). V lost 0 bases to trimming and J lost 0 bases, with 8 bases between them. The CDR3 coding sequence is TGTGCCTGGAGTGTAACTCTCGCGAACACCGGGGAGCTGTTTTTT. It specifies CAWSVTLANTGELFF.

The V and J genes are TRBV7-2 and TRBJ2-7; D remains ambiguous. V dropped 0 bases and J dropped 0 bases, with 9 bases sitting between them. The germline CDR1 and CDR2 sequences are SGHTA and FQGNSA. This CDR3 contains 15 residues. The CDR3 loop reads CASSLAARTSYEQYF. For the CDR3, the DNA is TGTGCCAGCAGCTTAGCTGCGCGCACCTCCTACGAGCAGTACTTC.

This clonotype was observed at least ten times. The J gene is TRBJ2-3, the V gene TRBV29-1, with no clear D. V was shortened by 7 bases and J by 3 bases, with 11 bases between the two germline ends. Per germline, CDR1 SQVTM and CDR2 ANQGSEA. The CDR3 sequence is 12 residues long. The CDR3 here is CSATDGTDTQYF. CDR3 DNA: TGCAGCGCTACGGACGGGACAGATACGCAGTATTTT.

This clonotype was seen many times. The chain combines TRBV29-1 with TRBJ2-5; TRBD2 aligns across 9 bases. The V and J ends lost 3 bases and 6 bases, in that order; junction bases with no gene match: 17. The CDR3 is 17 residues long. The V gene's germline CDR1 is SQVTM and CDR2 ANQGSEA. CDR3 amino acids: CSVDLGSGRGTRKTQYF. The CDR3 nucleotides are TGCAGCGTTGATCTTGGTAGCGGGAGAGGAACAAGGAAGACCCAGTACTTC.

This clonotype was recorded many times. The CDR3 loop reads CAWSVGAGTEKLFF. CDR3 DNA sequence: TGTGCCTGGAGTGTAGGGGCAGGGACCGAAAAACTGTTTTTT. This chain joins TRBV30 and TRBJ1-4; a possible D gene is TRBD1 (5 bases). Trimming took off 0 bases at V and 8 bases at J, with 13 bases between the two ends. CDR3 length: 14 residues. The germline V gene encodes CDR1 GTSNPN and CDR2 SVGIG (reference sequence). Full variable domain (missing parts from reference TRBV30 and TRBJ1-4): SQTIHQWPATLVQPVGSPLSLECTVEGTSNPNLYWYRQAAGRGLQLLFYSVGIGQISSEVPQNLSASRPQDRQFILSSKKLLLSDSGFYLCAWSVGAGTEKLFFGSGTQLSVL.

The CDR3 bases are TGTGCCAGCAGCCAGCCTACTAGCGGGAGCTCCTACGAGCAGTACTTC. Encoded protein: CASSQPTSGSSYEQYF. V is TRBV3-1 and J is TRBJ2-7; 11 bases align to TRBD2. The CDR3 totals 16 residues. V was pared by 3 bases and J by 0 bases, with 4 bases of the junction left unmatched. Germline CDR1 reads LGHDT; CDR2 reads YNNKEL (reference sequence).

In this sample, this clonotype turned up a few times. This chain links TRBV30 with TRBJ1-2; TRBD1 aligns across 7 bases. V lost 6 bases, J lost 0 bases, and 4 bases stayed unmatched. CDR3 length: 13 amino acids. Germline loops: CDR1 GTSNPN, CDR2 SVGIG (reference sequence). The CDR3 is CACDREANYGYTF. DNA of the CDR3: TGTGCCTGCGACAGGGAGGCTAACTATGGCTACACCTTC.

This clonotype was seen at least ten times. V gene TRBV7-9 combines with J gene TRBJ2-7; either TRBD1 or TRBD2 may supply D (5 bases each). From germline, CDR1 is SEHNR and CDR2 FQNEAQ (reference sequence). There are 15 residues in the CDR3. V dropped 5 bases and J dropped 0 bases, with 14 bases sitting between them. CDR3 sequence: CASSHGTANSYEQYF. The CDR3 DNA reads as TGTGCCAGCAGCCACGGGACCGCGAACTCCTACGAGCAGTACTTC.

This clonotype has ten or more counts. The conserved final phenylalanine or tryptophan is absent from the CDR3, which likely points to a read error. It is unclear where the CDR3 begins or ends on the DNA, so no DNA is shown, and the CDR3 is as TCRdb lists it. This chain connects TRBV7-2 to TRBJ2-3; the table's D call of TRBD2 was not tested on the DNA. The germline CDR1 and CDR2 sequences are SGHTA and FQGNSA. The CDR3 length equals 13 residues, ends included. This CDR3 is CASRLWTSGEVMS.

This clonotype was picked up many times. V usage is TRBV27 and J usage is TRBJ2-1; 7 bases map to TRBD2. V shed 6 bases and J 2 bases; nucleotides not matched to a gene: 7. The CDR3 extends over 15 amino acids. From germline, CDR1 is MNHEY and CDR2 SMNVEV (reference sequence). The CDR3 loop is CASSPRAGPYNEQFF. CDR3 coding DNA: TGTGCCAGCAGCCCTCGAGCGGGGCCCTACAATGAGCAGTTCTTC.

This clonotype was recorded many times. The rearrangement links TRBV4-3 to TRBJ2-7; maybe TRBD2 (6 bases). Germline CDR1 reads LGHNA; CDR2 reads YSLEER. Trimming took 0 bases from V and 4 from J, leaving 13 bases between them. This CDR3 is built from 15 residues. CDR3 in amino acids: CASSQDIGGLYEQYF. DNA for the CDR3: TGCGCCAGCAGCCAAGATATCGGGGGACTTTACGAGCAGTACTTC.

This clonotype was found a few times. The rearrangement links TRBV28 to TRBJ2-7, with D possibly matching TRBD1 (6 bases). V lost 3 bases and J 7 bases, leaving 19 bases between the germline ends. The CDR3 covers 15 residues. Germline V CDR1 and CDR2: MDHEN, SYDVKM. As DNA, the CDR3 is TGTGCCAGCAGTTTTACAGGGAAAGACTCTCGGGAGCAGTACTTC. Protein sequence: CASSFTGKDSREQYF.

This clonotype was counted between two and nine times. The V call is TRBV28, the J call TRBJ2-2; 7 bases match TRBD1. Germline-derived CDR1 and CDR2 are MDHEN and SYDVKM. J gave up 0 bases and V 8 bases, and 3 bases lay outside the gene matches. CDR3 size: 14 residues. The CDR3 sequence is CASWDRPNTGELFF. The CDR3 DNA follows: TGTGCCAGCTGGGACAGACCGAACACCGGGGAGCTGTTTTTT.

There are many counts of this clonotype. The chain has TRBV2 and TRBJ2-7; a weak D match, TRBD1 (6 bases). Germline V gene data show CDR1 as SNHLY and CDR2 as FYNNEI. Between the trimmed V and J ends, which lost 6 bases and 3 bases, there was a span of 21 bases. This CDR3 is built from 16 residues. The CDR3 nucleotides are TGTGCCAGCAGGGAAACCGGGGCCCAGGGGAGCTACGAGCAGTACTTC. This gives the protein CASRETGAQGSYEQYF.